This entry lists 21 T cell receptor beta chains sequenced from one sample in a study of a mutant IDH1 vaccine in newly diagnosed glioma. The sample's time point: baseline, week 1 (first vaccination visit). Treatment of the sample: pre-vaccination baseline after standard-of-care therapy. Libraries were prepared by immunoSEQ multiplex PCR; TCRdb keeps only in-frame clonotypes and omits some of them. The data show some 21,000 clones, with 70% to 90% seen just once and about 5% held by the top ten. This material consisted of PBMCs, taken from a glioma patient treated with radiotherapy, temozolomide or both. The source of these receptors is a man aged 40-55 years with glioma.

The chain couples TRBV5-6 to TRBJ1-1; no definite D call. V dropped 0 bases and J dropped 0 bases, with 9 bases sitting between them. The CDR3 is made up of 15 amino acids. Germline values: CDR1 SGHDT, CDR2 YYEEEE. CDR3: CASSLGWLMNTEAFF. The CDR3, as DNA: TGTGCCAGCAGCTTGGGCTGGCTTATGAACACTGAAGCTTTCTTT. The entire variable domain, with the rest obtained from reference TRBV5-6 and TRBJ1-1, is as follows: DAGVTQSPTHLIKTRGQQVTLRCSPKSGHDTVSWYQQALGQGPQFIFQYYEEEERQRGNFPDRFSGHQFPNYSSELNVNALLLGDSALYLCASSLGWLMNTEAFFGQGTRLTVV.

The genes are TRBV7-7 and TRBJ2-7, with 7 bases lining up with TRBD1. In germline, CDR1 is SSHAT, CDR2 FNYEAQ (reference sequence). With 5 bases clipped from V and 7 bases from J, the junction kept 8 bases outside the gene matches. The CDR3 is 13 amino acids. In nucleotides, the CDR3 is TGTGCCAGCAGCCGGGACAGCCCCGAGGAGCAGTACGTC. Protein sequence: CASSRDSPEEQYV.

V and J are TRBV7-2 and TRBJ1-3; D gene unclear. Germline V gives CDR1 SGHTA, CDR2 FQGNSA. The CDR3 loop spans 14 amino acids. Trimming removed 7 bases at V and 0 bases at J, with 10 bases between. The CDR3, as DNA: TGTGCCAGCACCCAGCCTGACTCTGGAAACACCATATATTTT. Protein: CASTQPDSGNTIYF. The complete variable domain, with remaining parts taken from reference TRBV7-2 and TRBJ1-3, reads GAGVSQSPSNKVTEKGKDVELRCDPISGHTALYWYRQSLGQGLEFLIYFQGNSAPDKSGLPSDRFSAERTGGSVSTLTIQRTQQEDSAVYLCASTQPDSGNTIYFGEGSWLTVV.

The chain joins TRBV6-5 to TRBJ2-7; perhaps TRBD1 as D (5 bases). The germline V gene has CDR1 MNHEY and CDR2 SVGAGI. There are 13 residues in the CDR3. V lost 2 bases, J lost 7 bases, and 12 bases lay in between. CDR3 amino acids: CASSYGVGREQYV. DNA for the CDR3: TGTGCCAGCAGTTACGGTGTGGGGCGGGAGCAGTACGTC.

The chain couples TRBV7-9 to TRBJ2-7; TRBD2 matches 16 bases. Trimming took 5 bases from V and 2 from J; bases not matched to a gene: 6. The CDR3 covers 17 residues. Germline CDR1 is SEHNR and CDR2 is FQNEAQ (reference sequence). CDR3 sequence (DNA): TGTGCCAGCAGCCAACCCGGGACTAGCGGGAGGGCCTACGAGCAGTACTTC. Encoded protein: CASSQPGTSGRAYEQYF. The whole variable domain, filled in from reference TRBV7-9 and TRBJ2-7, reads DTGVSQNPRHKITKRGQNVTFRCDPISEHNRLYWYRQTLGQGPEFLTYFQNEAQLEKSRLLSDRFSAERPKGSFSTLEIQRTEQGDSAMYLCASSQPGTSGRAYEQYFGPGTRLTVT.

This chain links TRBV4-1 with TRBJ1-1; 8 bases fit TRBD1. The CDR3 spans 13 residues. The V gene's germline CDR1 is MGHRA and CDR2 YSYEKL. V lost 1 base to trimming and J lost 9 bases; unmatched junction nucleotides: 4. The CDR3: CASSQGQGLKAFF. The CDR3 nucleotides read TGCGCCAGCAGCCAAGGACAGGGGTTGAAAGCTTTCTTT.

This clone came up a few times. This chain joins TRBV4-2 and TRBJ2-7, with no clear D. Trimming stripped 1 base from V and 1 base from J, with 11 bases between. CDR3 size: 15 residues. Germline loops: CDR1 LGHNA, CDR2 YNFKEQ. The chain's CDR3 is CASSQGSDGSYEQYF. CDR3 coding DNA: TGTGCCAGCAGCCAAGGTTCGGACGGGTCCTACGAGCAGTACTTC.

This chain links TRBV4-2 with TRBJ1-6; 9 bases fit TRBD1. CDR3 length equals 17 residues. Trimming cost V 2 bases and J 9 bases; bases outside gene matches: 11. Germline V gene sequence: CDR1 LGHNA, CDR2 YNFKEQ. The CDR3 DNA reads TGTGCCAGCAGCCAAAACCCCGGGACAGGGTTTGGTTCACCCCTCCACTTT. This codes for CASSQNPGTGFGSPLHF.

The gene calls are TRBV7-8 and TRBJ1-1; possible D gene TRBD1, 6 bases. This CDR3 is built from 13 residues. Germline V CDR1 and CDR2: SGHVS, FQNEAQ. V lost 5 bases and J lost 8, with 15 bases in between. CDR3 residues: CASSTDRTSEAFF. CDR3 coding DNA: TGTGCCAGCAGCACTGACAGGACGTCCGAAGCTTTCTTT. The full variable domain, its missing parts supplied by reference TRBV7-8 and TRBJ1-1, is GAGVSQSPRYKVAKRGQDVALRCDPISGHVSLFWYQQALGQGPEFLTYFQNEAQLDKSGLPSDRFFAERPEGSVSTLKIQRTQQEDSAVYLCASSTDRTSEAFFGQGTRLTVV.

Sample share makes this clone medium-sized. V gene TRBV27 combines with J gene TRBJ2-7; 12 bases line up with TRBD2. The CDR3 length is 17 residues. The V and J ends lost 4 bases and 7 bases, in that order; junction bases with no gene match: 14. CDR1 MNHEY and CDR2 SMNVEV come from the germline V gene (reference sequence). CDR3 region: CASSSPSGRASRGEQYF. The CDR3 region has the DNA TGTGCCAGCAGTTCTCCTAGCGGGAGGGCTTCCAGGGGGGAGCAGTACTTC.

Only a few counts were recorded for this clone. The sample carries other DNA sequences with the same CDR3. This rearrangement joins TRBV6-5 to TRBJ1-1; TRBD1 might be the D (6 bases). The CDR3 spans 14 residues. The germline V gene has CDR1 MNHEY and CDR2 SVGAGI. V lost 0 bases, J lost 1 base, and 6 bases lay in between. CDR3: CASSYSGGNTEAFF. The CDR3 coding sequence is TGTGCCAGCAGTTACTCAGGGGGGAACACTGAAGCTTTCTTT.

The V call is TRBV7-9, the J call TRBJ2-2; no reliable D call. CDR1 and CDR2 (germline): SEHNR, FQNEAQ (reference sequence). The length of the CDR3 is 14 residues. V was clipped by 7 bases and J by 0 bases, with 9 bases between them. The CDR3 region has the DNA TGTGCCAGCACCCAAAAAACGAACACCGGGGAGCTGTTTTTT. It is translated as CASTQKTNTGELFF.

This sequence joins TRBV4-1 and TRBJ1-1; D uncertain. The CDR3 is 14 residues long. Per the germline V gene, CDR1 is MGHRA and CDR2 is YSYEKL. The V gene lost 4 bases and the J gene lost 0 bases, with 9 bases spanning the gap. The CDR3 nucleotides read TGCGCCAGCAGCCCCGGCCGCATGAACACTGAAGCTTTCTTT. Residues: CASSPGRMNTEAFF.

This chain links TRBV5-6 with TRBJ2-2; D not resolved. This CDR3 region has 14 residues. The V end lost 0 bases, the J end lost 6 bases, and 9 bases lay between the germline ends. Germline assignment: CDR1 SGHDT and CDR2 YYEEEE. The CDR3 region has the DNA TGTGCCAGCAGCTTGGGGGCTTTGCCCGGGGAGCTGTTTTTT. Its translation: CASSLGALPGELFF.

V and J are TRBV6-1 and TRBJ1-5, with 10 bases that match TRBD1. CDR3 length equals 16 residues. CDR1 MNHNS and CDR2 SASEGT come from the germline V gene. The J segment lost 6 bases and the V segment lost 0 bases, leaving 5 bases of the junction unmatched. DNA for the CDR3: TGTGCCAGCAGTGAAGCGGCAGGACAGGGGGGTCAGCCCCAGCATTTT. Encoded protein: CASSEAAGQGGQPQHF.

This clone turned up a few times. The rearrangement joins TRBV18 to TRBJ1-1; D gene uncertain. The CDR3 is 16 amino acids. V shed 0 bases and J shed 0 bases, with 11 bases lying between them. Germline V gene lookup returns CDR1 KGHSH and CDR2 LQKENI. The CDR3 is CASSPPVGFMNTEAFF. Written as DNA, the CDR3 is TGTGCCAGCTCACCACCGGTAGGGTTCATGAACACTGAAGCTTTCTTT. The full variable domain, rest sourced from reference TRBV18 and TRBJ1-1, is NAGVMQNPRHLVRRRGQEARLRCSPMKGHSHVYWYRQLPEEGLKFMVYLQKENIIDESGMPKERFSAEFPKEGPSILRIQQVVRGDSAAYFCASSPPVGFMNTEAFFGQGTRLTVV.

This clone occurred once. The chain joins TRBV30 to TRBJ2-2; D gene uncertain. Germline V gene lookup returns CDR1 GTSNPN and CDR2 SVGIG (reference sequence). This CDR3 is 13 amino acids long. The V end lost 3 bases, the J end lost 6 bases, and 11 bases lay between the germline ends. The CDR3 coding sequence is TGTGCCTGGAGCCCGGTTCGGGCCGGGGAGCTGTTTTTT. Residues: CAWSPVRAGELFF.

The chain carries TRBV30 and TRBJ1-5; D not certain. The CDR3 is 14 amino acids. The V gene's germline CDR1 is GTSNPN and CDR2 SVGIG (reference sequence). V shed 0 bases and J shed 3 bases, with 9 bases lying between them. The CDR3 DNA reads as TGTGCCTGGAGTGTTATAGCTTCCAATCAGCCCCAGCATTTT. This translates into CAWSVIASNQPQHF.

V is TRBV11-2 and J is TRBJ1-2, with D unresolved. V shed 1 base and J shed 1 base, with 7 bases lying between them. The CDR3 loop spans 14 amino acids. Germline V lookup: CDR1 SGHAT, CDR2 FQNNGV. In nucleotides, the CDR3 is TGTGCCAGCAGCTTAGTGAGCGGTAACTATGGCTACACCTTC. The encoded protein is CASSLVSGNYGYTF.

This clone was counted a single time. The gene calls are TRBV14 and TRBJ1-2; D unresolved. The germline gives CDR1 SGHDN, CDR2 FVKESK. The CDR3 loop spans 13 amino acids. Trimming left V 0 bases short and J 3 bases short, with 5 bases between. As DNA, the CDR3 is TGTGCCAGCAGCCAAGAGTACCACTATGGCTACACCTTC. This codes for CASSQEYHYGYTF.

The J gene is TRBJ1-1, the V gene TRBV5-1; D not resolved. V lost 2 bases and J 1 base, leaving 6 bases between the germline ends. CDR3 length: 13 residues. The germline V gene has CDR1 SGHRS and CDR2 YFSETQ. In nucleotides, the CDR3 is TGCGCCAGCAGCTTTGGTTGGAACACTGAAGCTTTCTTT. Translating it yields CASSFGWNTEAFF. Full variable domain (missing parts from reference TRBV5-1 and TRBJ1-1): KAGVTQTPRYLIKTRGQQVTLSCSPISGHRSVSWYQQTPGQGLQFLFEYFSETQRNKGNFPGRFSGRQFSNSRSEMNVSTLELGDSALYLCASSFGWNTEAFFGQGTRLTVV.